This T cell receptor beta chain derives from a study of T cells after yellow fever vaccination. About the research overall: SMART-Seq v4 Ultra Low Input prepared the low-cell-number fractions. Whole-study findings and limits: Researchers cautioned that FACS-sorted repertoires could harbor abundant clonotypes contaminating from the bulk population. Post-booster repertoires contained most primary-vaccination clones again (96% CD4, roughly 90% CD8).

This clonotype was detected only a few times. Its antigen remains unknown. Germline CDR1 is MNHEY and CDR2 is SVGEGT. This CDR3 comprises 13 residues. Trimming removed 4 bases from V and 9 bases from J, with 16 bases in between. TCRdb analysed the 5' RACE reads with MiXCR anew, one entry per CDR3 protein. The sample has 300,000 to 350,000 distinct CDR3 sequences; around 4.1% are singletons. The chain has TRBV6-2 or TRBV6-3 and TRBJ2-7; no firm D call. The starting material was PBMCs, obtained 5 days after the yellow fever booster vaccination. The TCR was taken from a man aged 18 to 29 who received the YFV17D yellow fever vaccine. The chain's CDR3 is CASSFYGAPGQYF. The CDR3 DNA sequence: TGTGCCAGCAGTTTCTACGGCGCGCCGGGGCAGTACTTC.